The 23 T cell receptor beta chains below were found in one sample sequenced in a study of T cells in Graves' hyperthyroidism and ophthalmopathy. TCR beta CDR3 regions were amplified from RNA. A first-round RT-PCR of the TCR CDR3 used the HTBI primer set. TCRdb used MiXCR to reprocess the multiplex PCR reads, holding one entry per CDR3 protein. The sample lists more than 300,000 distinct CDR3 sequences, 17% occurring once. Specimen: blood. Source of these receptors: a woman aged 25 to 39 with Graves' hyperthyroidism that later progressed to Graves' ophthalmopathy.

The gene calls are TRBV27 and TRBJ1-2; D is unclear. V gave up 6 bases and J gave up 8 bases, with 13 bases separating them. The CDR3 has 12 residues. Germline-derived CDR1 and CDR2 are MNHEY and SMNVEV (reference sequence). The CDR3 protein is CASSSPGRGYTF. CDR3 coding DNA: TGTGCCAGCAGCTCACCGGGCCGGGGCTACACCTTC.

Details on this clonotype: This may arise from a read error, as a much more abundant clone is one base away. The rearrangement joins TRBV5-1 to TRBJ2-1, with 8 nucleotides matching TRBD1. Germline-derived CDR1 and CDR2 are SGHRS and YFSETQ. CDR3 length: 14 residues. V was pared by 0 bases and J by 10 bases, with 6 bases of the junction left unmatched. The CDR3: CASSLGQGAWEQFF. CDR3 bases: TGCGCCAGCAGCTTGGGCCAGGGGGCTTGGGAGCAGTTCTTC.

This clonotype occurred many times. This chain joins TRBV2 and TRBJ2-1, with 10 bases identical to TRBD2. This CDR3 spans 14 amino acids. Germline loops: CDR1 SNHLY, CDR2 FYNNEI. Trimming cost V 7 bases and J 4 bases; bases outside gene matches: 4. CDR3 region: CASKGTSDYNEQFF. The CDR3 nucleotides are TGTGCCAGCAAGGGGACTAGCGATTACAATGAGCAGTTCTTC.

This clonotype was detected ten times or more. This chain connects TRBV5-1 to TRBJ2-5, with TRBD2 as a possible D gene (5 bases). The CDR3 runs 16 residues. CDR1 SGHRS and CDR2 YFSETQ come from the germline V gene. V lost 4 bases and J 4 bases, leaving 20 bases between the germline ends. CDR3: CASSLRTGLGRETQYF. The CDR3 bases are TGCGCCAGCAGCCTACGGACTGGATTGGGTCGAGAGACCCAGTACTTC.

This clonotype was recorded many times. J is TRBJ1-1 and V is TRBV30; 8 nucleotides align to TRBD1. The V gene's germline CDR1 is GTSNPN and CDR2 SVGIG (reference sequence). The junction had 6 bases not matched to a gene; V was cut back by 3 bases and J by 3 bases. This CDR3 contains 14 residues. The CDR3 loop reads CAWSLGQGYTEAFF. The CDR3 DNA follows: TGTGCCTGGAGCCTTGGACAGGGATACACTGAAGCTTTCTTT.

This clonotype was counted only a few times. This chain links TRBV19 with TRBJ2-5, with 8 bases identical to TRBD1. The CDR3 has 13 amino acids. Germline assignment: CDR1 LNHDA and CDR2 SQIVND (reference sequence). Trimming took 6 bases from V and 7 from J; bases not matched to a gene: 7. The CDR3 is CASSPTGTGTQYF. The CDR3 bases are TGTGCCAGTAGCCCCACAGGGACAGGGACCCAGTACTTC.

This clonotype came up many times. CDR3 in amino acids: CSALVVTQYF. CDR3 nucleotides: TGCAGTGCCTTAGTCGTAACGCAGTATTTT. This rearrangement joins TRBV20-1 to TRBJ2-3; the D is unclear. V lost 6 bases, J lost 9 bases, and 10 bases lay in between. There are 10 residues in the CDR3. Germline V gene lookup returns CDR1 DFQATT and CDR2 SNEGSKA (reference sequence).

This clonotype was counted ten times or more. The rearrangement joins TRBV30 to TRBJ1-1; no firm D call. Trimming cost V 3 bases and J 1 base, with 12 bases left between them. This CDR3 comprises 14 residues. The germline V gene has CDR1 GTSNPN and CDR2 SVGIG (reference sequence). The CDR3 here is CAWSPLGRNTEAFF. The CDR3 coding sequence is TGTGCCTGGAGCCCCCTCGGCAGGAACACTGAAGCTTTCTTT.

This clonotype was seen repeatedly, ten times or more. The chain employs TRBV3-1 and TRBJ2-7, with D maybe TRBD2 (5 bases). CDR1 is LGHDT, CDR2 YNNKEL, per germline (reference sequence). Trimming shortened V by 7 bases and J by 2 bases, and 15 bases separated the two germline ends. This CDR3 region has 14 residues. This CDR3 is CASTRGGSPYEQYF. CDR3 coding DNA: TGTGCCAGCACCCGGGGTGGGAGCCCCTACGAGCAGTACTTC.

This clonotype was seen at least ten times. The J gene is TRBJ2-2, the V gene TRBV28; D might be TRBD1 (5 bases). The CDR3 has 18 amino acids. Germline lookup yields CDR1 MDHEN and CDR2 SYDVKM. The germline V and J ends were trimmed by 5 bases and 4 bases, with 23 bases remaining between them. The CDR3, as DNA: TGTGCCAGCAGTCCCCTGGGCAGGGCAGTTTGGAGCACCGGGGAGCTGTTTTTT. Its translation: CASSPLGRAVWSTGELFF.

This clonotype was seen repeatedly, ten times or more. The chain has TRBV2 and TRBJ1-4; maybe TRBD1 (5 bases). Germline-derived CDR1 and CDR2 are SNHLY and FYNNEI. The CDR3 loop spans 15 amino acids. Trimming took off 8 bases at V and 2 bases at J, with 15 bases between the two ends. The CDR3 reads CASGDTGTTNEKLFF. The DNA for the CDR3 is TGTGCCAGCGGCGATACCGGGACGACTAATGAAAAACTGTTTTTT. The variable domain in full, with the rest retrieved from reference TRBV2 and TRBJ1-4, is EPEVTQTPSHQVTQMGQEVILRCVPISNHLYFYWYRQILGQKVEFLVSFYNNEISEKSEIFDDQFSVERPDGSNFTLKIRSTKLEDSAMYFCASGDTGTTNEKLFFGSGTQLSVL.

In its sample, this clonotype was seen many times. The V call is TRBV12-3 or TRBV12-4, the J call TRBJ2-3; the match to TRBD2 covers 8 bases. The CDR3 covers 20 residues. Trimming cost V 4 bases and J 1 base; bases outside gene matches: 19. CDR3 bases: TGTGCCAGCAGTTCCAACACCGGGACTAGTTTAACTAGCCGCACAGATACGCAGTATTTT. Protein: CASSSNTGTSLTSRTDTQYF.

Only a few counts were recorded for this clonotype. V gene TRBV28 combines with J gene TRBJ1-5; 8 bases match TRBD1. In germline, CDR1 is MDHEN, CDR2 SYDVKM. The CDR3 totals 14 residues. Trimming cost V 5 bases and J 7 bases; bases outside gene matches: 7. CDR3 region: CASSNRGTEQPQHF. CDR3 in DNA: TGTGCCAGCAGTAACAGGGGGACCGAACAGCCCCAGCATTTT.

This clonotype was picked up many times. V usage is TRBV27 and J usage is TRBJ2-4; 8 positions match TRBD1. V was clipped by 4 bases and J by 8 bases; unmatched bases: 13. Per the germline V gene, CDR1 is MNHEY and CDR2 is SMNVEV (reference sequence). The CDR3 consists of 16 residues. The CDR3 region has the DNA TGTGCCAGCAGTTCGACCTTGGACAGGGCATGGGACATTCAGTACTTC. Translated, it gives CASSSTLDRAWDIQYF.

The chain joins TRBV7-2 to TRBJ2-1; 13 bases fit TRBD2. V trimming: 4 bases; J trimming: 0 bases; junction bases outside the gene matches: 3. The CDR3 has 17 amino acids. Germline V gene sequence: CDR1 SGHTA, CDR2 FQGNSA. CDR3 loop: CASSSTSGRASYNEQFF. In DNA form, the CDR3 reads TGTGCCAGCAGCTCCACTAGCGGGAGGGCCTCCTACAATGAGCAGTTCTTC.

Only a few counts were recorded for this clonotype. V is TRBV6-1 and J is TRBJ1-5; 7 bases align to TRBD1. The length of the CDR3 is 13 residues. J lost 7 bases, V lost 6 bases, and 6 bases had no gene match. Germline assignment: CDR1 MNHNS and CDR2 SASEGT. This CDR3 is CASSSRGVQPQHF. Written as DNA, the CDR3 is TGTGCCAGCAGCTCCAGGGGGGTCCAGCCCCAGCATTTT.

This clonotype has at least ten counts. The V call is TRBV28, the J call TRBJ1-1, with D possibly matching TRBD1 (6 bases). The germline gives CDR1 MDHEN, CDR2 SYDVKM. The V gene lost 3 bases and the J gene lost 1 base, with 12 bases spanning the gap. The CDR3 loop spans 15 amino acids. CDR3 protein: CASSLGGRSNTEAFF. The CDR3 DNA reads TGTGCCAGCAGTTTGGGGGGGCGGTCGAACACTGAAGCTTTCTTT.

The chain employs TRBV11-2 and TRBJ2-1; 8 nucleotides line up with TRBD2. CDR1 is SGHAT, CDR2 FQNNGV, per germline. The ends lost 5 bases at V and 12 bases at J; junction bases unmatched: 15. There are 15 residues in the CDR3. The CDR3 is CASSLREGLFPGQFF. The CDR3 nucleotides are TGTGCCAGCAGCCTCCGGGAGGGCCTTTTCCCCGGGCAGTTCTTC.

In its sample, this clonotype was seen many times. The genes are TRBV2 and TRBJ2-3; 10 positions match TRBD2. CDR1 SNHLY and CDR2 FYNNEI come from the germline V gene. This CDR3 contains 14 residues. The V and J ends lost 9 bases and 1 base, in that order; junction bases with no gene match: 4. Here the CDR3 reads CASRTSGGTDTQYF. CDR3 nucleotides: TGTGCCAGTCGGACTAGCGGAGGCACAGATACGCAGTATTTT.

This clonotype was recorded at least ten times. The chain uses TRBV29-1 and TRBJ2-2, with D perhaps matching TRBD1 (5 bases). V was cut by 7 bases and J by 7 bases, with 13 bases left in between. CDR1 and CDR2 (germline): SQVTM, ANQGSEA. There are 12 residues in the CDR3. DNA for the CDR3: TGCAGCGCCTCAGGGTCGGTCGGGGAGCTGTTTTTT. Translation gives CSASGSVGELFF.

CDR3: CASSQIAGPSGGELFF. CDR3 in DNA: TGTGCCAGCAGCCAAATAGCGGGACCCTCGGGAGGGGAGCTGTTTTTT. The rearrangement links TRBV3-1 to TRBJ2-2; 8 bases map to TRBD2. The CDR3 loop spans 16 amino acids. V lost 2 bases to trimming and J lost 8 bases; unmatched junction nucleotides: 10. The V gene's germline CDR1 is LGHDT and CDR2 YNNKEL (reference sequence).

The chain links TRBV10-3 to TRBJ2-1; 7 bases are a match to TRBD2. CDR3 size: 15 residues. V gave up 2 bases and J gave up 2 bases; unmatched junction bases: 3. From germline, CDR1 is ENHRY and CDR2 SYGVKD. CDR3 region: CAISEGGGTYNEQFF. The CDR3, as DNA: TGTGCCATCAGTGAGGGCGGGGGAACCTACAATGAGCAGTTCTTC.

Ten or more counts support this clonotype. This chain links TRBV7-9 with TRBJ2-3; TRBD2 aligns across 7 bases. The CDR3 totals 16 residues. CDR1 and CDR2 (germline): SEHNR, FQNEAQ (reference sequence). V trimming: 3 bases; J trimming: 2 bases; junction bases outside the gene matches: 8. The CDR3, as DNA: TGTGCCAGCAGCTTTGGGCTAGCGGCTTCCACAGATACGCAGTATTTT. Translation gives CASSFGLAASTDTQYF.